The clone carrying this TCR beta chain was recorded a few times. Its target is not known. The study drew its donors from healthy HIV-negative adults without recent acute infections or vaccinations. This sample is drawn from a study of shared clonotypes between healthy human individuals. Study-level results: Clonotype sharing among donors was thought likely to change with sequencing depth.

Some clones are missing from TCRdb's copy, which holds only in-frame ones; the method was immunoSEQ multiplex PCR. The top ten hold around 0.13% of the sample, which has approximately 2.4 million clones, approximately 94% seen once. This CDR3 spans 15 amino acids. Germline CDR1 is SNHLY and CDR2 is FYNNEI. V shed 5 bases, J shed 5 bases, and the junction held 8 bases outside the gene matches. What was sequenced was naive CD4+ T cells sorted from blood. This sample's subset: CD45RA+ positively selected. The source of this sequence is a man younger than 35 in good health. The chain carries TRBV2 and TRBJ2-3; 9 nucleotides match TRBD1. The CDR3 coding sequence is TGTGCCAGCAGTCGAGGGACAGGGTCTGGAGATACGCAGTATTTT. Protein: CASSRGTGSGDTQYF.